The source of this TCR beta chain is a study of Graves' ophthalmopathy and Graves' hyperthyroidism. Study in general: Stable hyperthyroidism meant no progression to ophthalmopathy within 18 months of follow-up.

Amplifying from RNA transcripts, the study obtained TCR beta CDR3 regions. The authors performed first-round RT-PCR with HTBI primers and then a second-round multiplex PCR. TCRdb itself ran the multiplex PCR reads through MiXCR, one entry per CDR3 protein. The table lists a few hundred thousand distinct CDR3 sequences, under 45% of them singletons, with about 4.2% in the top ten. On this clonotype: Its specificity is not known.

The length of the CDR3 is 13 residues. The V gene lost 4 bases and the J gene lost 2 bases, with 9 bases spanning the gap. Notes on the study in general: The model flagged ophthalmopathy progression at roughly 71% sensitivity and 72% to 75% specificity. Detected in blood as well were most expanded thyroid clonotypes with frequency above 0.001.

The V call is TRBV12-3 or TRBV12-4, the J call TRBJ2-7; a weak D match, TRBD1 (6 bases). The specimen was peripheral blood or thyroid tissue (not recorded which). The receptor was derived from an adult man with Graves' hyperthyroidism. In nucleotides, the CDR3 is TGTGCCAGCAGTTGGGGACATCCCTACGAGCAGTACTTC. Amino acids: CASSWGHPYEQYF.